Listed below are T cell receptor beta chains from one sample, sequenced in a study of T cell repertoires in cytomegalovirus infection. TCRdb re-called the reads through MiXCR, storing one row per CDR3 protein. The sample records hundreds of thousands of distinct CDR3 sequences, 15% to 20% being singletons. Sequencing was done on a sample of PBMCs. Receptors were obtained from a human donor in good health (CMV status not recorded). Some clones in this sample may be carry-over from other donors' samples. Each CDR3 is given with its conserved first and last residue. The D gene is left open where the match is weak. A clone size is listed for some rows: how often the clone was seen (once, few, many), or a class if it is expanded.

>.|TRBJ1-6|TRBV20-1|.
CSATSRENSPLHF
TGCAGTGCAACAAGCCGGGAAAATTCACCCCTCCACTTT
>.|TRBJ1-5|TRBV12-3/TRBV12-4|TRBD1
CASSQGQGAWGGQPQHF
TGTGCCAGCAGTCAGGGACAGGGGGCGTGGGGTGGTCAGCCCCAGCATTTT
>.|TRBJ2-2|TRBV4-1|TRBD1
CASGQGPPGQPNTGELFF
TGCGCCAGCGGCCAAGGACCGCCGGGACAGCCGAACACCGGGGAGCTGTTTTTT
>many|TRBJ2-1|TRBV7-9|.
CASSSAGAGHNEQFF
TGTGCCAGCAGCTCCGCCGGTGCAGGTCACAATGAGCAGTTCTTC
>many|TRBJ2-7|TRBV6-5|.
CASSYAGFTGGTAYEQYF
TGTGCCAGCAGTTATGCTGGTTTTACCGGGGGAACTGCCTACGAGCAGTACTTC
>many|TRBJ2-7|TRBV7-2|.
CASSLGGRGSYEQYF
TGTGCCAGCAGCTTAGGCGGGCGGGGCTCCTACGAGCAGTACTTC
>many|TRBJ2-4|TRBV7-2|.
CASSLGWGPNIQYF
TGTGCCAGCAGCTTAGGTTGGGGGCCAAACATTCAGTACTTC
>many|TRBJ1-5|TRBV10-3|TRBD1
CAISGTGATIGNQPQHF
TGTGCCATCAGTGGAACAGGGGCGACTATCGGCAATCAGCCCCAGCATTTT
>many|TRBJ1-1|TRBV7-9|.
CASSLALDRPLMTFF
TGTGCCAGCAGCCTCGCCCTCGACAGACCCTTAATGACTTTCTTT
>.|TRBJ2-5|TRBV7-9|.
CASSFLTEETQYF
TGTGCCAGCAGCTTTCTGACAGAAGAGACCCAGTACTTC
>large|TRBJ1-1|TRBV7-2|.
CASSFFGRGEAFF
TGTGCCAGCAGCTTCTTCGGCCGGGGTGAAGCTTTCTTT
>.|TRBJ2-5|TRBV11-1|.
CATCQCQGDQETQYF
TGTGCCACCTGCCAATGTCAGGGAGACCAAGAGACCCAGTACTTC
>few|TRBJ2-1|TRBV6-5|.
CASTHVEGRF
TGTGCCAGCACCCACGTGGAGGGGAGGTTC
>.|TRBJ1-1|TRBV2|.
CASTRDLTEAFF
TGTGCCAGCACCCGGGACCTGACTGAAGCTTTCTTT
>.|TRBJ2-4|TRBV20-1|.
CSASRSQAAKNIQYF
TGCAGTGCTAGTCGTTCCCAGGCGGCCAAAAACATTCAGTACTTC
>few|TRBJ1-1|TRBV6-2/TRBV6-3|TRBD1
CASSYSTGGEGEAFF
TGTGCCAGCAGTTACTCGACAGGGGGAGAGGGTGAAGCTTTCTTT
>.|TRBJ1-2|TRBV5-1|.
CASSPYRDGYTF
TGCGCCAGCAGCCCCTACAGGGATGGCTACACCTTC
>.|TRBJ1-4|TRBV7-2|.
CASSLVGTTNEKLFF
TGTGCCAGCAGCTTAGTGGGGACCACTAATGAAAAACTGTTTTTT
>few|TRBJ2-3|TRBV6-6|TRBD1
CASSYSGQHLTDTQYF
TGTGCCAGCAGTTATTCGGGACAGCACCTCACAGATACGCAGTATTTT
>few|TRBJ2-6|TRBV24-1|.
CATSDFGRTYSGANVLTF
TGTGCCACCAGTGATTTTGGCAGGACTTACTCTGGGGCCAACGTCCTGACTTTC
>many|TRBJ1-5|TRBV7-2|TRBD1
CASSSDRGGQPQHF
TGTGCCAGCAGCTCCGACAGGGGTGGACAGCCCCAGCATTTT
>.|TRBJ2-5|TRBV5-4|TRBD2
CASSLQAGGGETQYF
TGTGCCAGCAGCTTGCAAGCGGGGGGGGGAGAGACCCAGTACTTC
>few|TRBJ2-1|TRBV2|.
CASSPGTYNEQFF
TGTGCCAGCAGTCCCGGGACTTACAATGAGCAGTTCTTC
>.|TRBJ2-1|TRBV12-3/TRBV12-4|.
CASSLMPQGINEQFF
TGTGCCAGCAGTTTAATGCCCCAGGGTATCAATGAGCAGTTCTTC